The 16 T cell receptor beta chains reported below all come from one sample, sequenced in a study of STAT3 mutations in large granular lymphocyte leukemia. General study results and limits: Every T-LGLL patient had at least one immunodominant TCRbeta clonotype.

No cognate antigen is known for these TCRs. TCRdb's table, derived via immunoSEQ multiplex PCR, lists solely in-frame clones and lacks some. The data hold around 39,000 clones, with approximately 90% observed a single time. Sequencing was carried out using PBMCs. These receptors all stem from a human donor with T large granular lymphocyte leukemia. Some clones in this sample may be carry-over from other donors' samples.

V gene TRBV5-5 combines with J gene TRBJ2-7; perhaps TRBD1 as D (6 bases). This CDR3 is 15 amino acids long. V lost 4 bases and J lost 3, with 17 bases in between. Germline CDR1 reads SGHKS; CDR2 reads YYEKEE (reference sequence). CDR3: CASSPSYRVNYEQYF. CDR3 in DNA: TGTGCCAGCAGCCCGTCTTACAGGGTTAACTACGAGCAGTACTTC.

The chain links TRBV28 to TRBJ1-2; weak D call: TRBD1 (6 bases). The V gene lost 3 bases and the J gene lost 9 bases, with 11 bases spanning the gap. This CDR3 is 12 amino acids long. The germline V gene encodes CDR1 MDHEN and CDR2 SYDVKM. The CDR3 is CASSFRGSSYTF. The CDR3 DNA reads as TGTGCCAGCAGTTTCAGGGGTTCGAGCTACACCTTC.

The rearrangement uses TRBV5-4 and TRBJ2-5, with TRBD2 matching over 8 bases. With V trimmed by 5 bases and J by 5 bases, 5 bases remained unmatched. CDR3 length equals 13 residues. Germline CDR1 and CDR2: SGHNT and YYREEE (reference sequence). CDR3 in DNA: TGTGCCAGCAGAGTAGCGGGGTCGGAGACCCAGTACTTC. As protein: CASRVAGSETQYF. Full variable domain (rest looked up from reference TRBV5-4 and TRBJ2-5): ETGVTQSPTHLIKTRGQQVTLRCSSQSGHNTVSWYQQALGQGPQFIFQYYREEENGRGNFPPRFSGLQFPNYSSELNVNALELDDSALYLCASRVAGSETQYFGPGTRLLVL.

V and J are TRBV30 and TRBJ2-3; the D gene is possibly TRBD2 (5 bases). Looked up from germline, CDR1 is GTSNPN and CDR2 is SVGIG (reference sequence). CDR3 length: 14 amino acids. Trimming cost V 0 bases and J 5 bases, with 12 bases left between them. DNA for the CDR3: TGTGCCTGGAGTGTACGGTTGAGCGGAGATACGCAGTATTTT. Translated: CAWSVRLSGDTQYF.

Only a few counts were recorded for this clone. The rearrangement links TRBV11-2 to TRBJ1-1; D uncertain. The V gene's germline CDR1 is SGHAT and CDR2 FQNNGV. The CDR3 totals 11 residues. V gave up 5 bases and J gave up 1 base, with 2 bases separating them. CDR3 in amino acids: CASSQNTEAFF. The CDR3 DNA reads TGTGCCAGCAGCCAGAACACTGAAGCTTTCTTT.

This sequence joins TRBV2 and TRBJ1-1, with TRBD1 as a possible D gene (6 bases). Per germline, CDR1 SNHLY and CDR2 FYNNEI. V was shortened by 2 bases and J by 7 bases, with 17 bases between the two germline ends. The CDR3 has 15 amino acids. The DNA for the CDR3 is TGTGCCAGCAGTGAATCCAATGGGTTAGGGGGTGAAGCTTTCTTT. Protein sequence: CASSESNGLGGEAFF.

In this sample, this clone turned up a few times. The chain combines TRBV19 with TRBJ1-6; TRBD1 matches 9 bases. The CDR3 loop spans 16 amino acids. Trimming cost V 2 bases and J 7 bases; bases outside gene matches: 6. The germline CDR1 and CDR2 sequences are LNHDA and SQIVND (reference sequence). CDR3 sequence reads: CASSISRQGENSPLHF. The CDR3 bases are TGTGCCAGTAGTATATCCCGACAGGGGGAGAATTCACCCCTCCACTTT. The entire variable domain, with the rest obtained from reference TRBV19 and TRBJ1-6, is as follows: DGGITQSPKYLFRKEGQNVTLSCEQNLNHDAMYWYRQDPGQGLRLIYYSQIVNDFQKGDIAEGYSVSREKKESFPLTVTSAQKNPTAFYLCASSISRQGENSPLHFGNGTRLTVT.

The CDR3 DNA is TGTGCCACCAACAACCGGACAGGGCAATCCTACAATGAGCAGTTCTTC. This encodes CATNNRTGQSYNEQFF. V and J are TRBV10-3 and TRBJ2-1; TRBD1 matches 8 bases. V lost 10 bases, J lost 1 base, and 12 bases stayed unmatched. The CDR3 loop spans 16 amino acids. CDR1 ENHRY and CDR2 SYGVKD come from the germline V gene.

The chain recombines TRBV7-6 with TRBJ1-5, with D unclear. Trimming cost V 1 base and J 6 bases, with 10 bases left between them. Germline CDR1 is SGHVS and CDR2 is FNYEAQ. This CDR3 spans 14 amino acids. CDR3 coding DNA: TGTGCCAGCAGCTTAGGGCCCGTTGCTCAGCCCCAGCATTTT. Protein: CASSLGPVAQPQHF.

The rearrangement uses TRBV27 and TRBJ1-4; maybe TRBD1 (6 bases). V lost 6 bases to trimming and J lost 8 bases, with 16 bases between them. The CDR3 has 14 residues. Germline CDR1 and CDR2: MNHEY and SMNVEV (reference sequence). This chain's CDR3 is CASRPGAGLEKLFF. In DNA form, the CDR3 reads TGTGCCAGCAGACCAGGGGCCGGGTTGGAAAAACTGTTTTTT.

In this sample, this clone turned up once. CDR3 DNA sequence: TGTGCTAGTGGTTTGGCGGACACCCAGGAGTGGCGGGCGAACACTGAAGCTTTCTTT. Translated, it gives CASGLADTQEWRANTEAFF. V and J are TRBV12-5 and TRBJ1-1; possible D gene TRBD1, 5 bases. V was trimmed by 1 base and J by 1 base, leaving 22 bases between them. This CDR3 region has 19 residues. Per the germline V gene, CDR1 is LGHNT and CDR2 is FRNRAP.

The V call is TRBV29-1, the J call TRBJ1-6, with D unresolved. This CDR3 comprises 13 residues. V dropped 4 bases and J dropped 9 bases, with 13 bases sitting between them. CDR1 and CDR2 (germline): SQVTM, ANQGSEA. The CDR3 coding sequence is TGCAGCGTTGGGGAGGGTTACGGTTCACCCCTCCACTTT. The encoded protein is CSVGEGYGSPLHF.

V gene TRBV27 combines with J gene TRBJ2-1; the match to TRBD2 covers 12 bases. Germline assignment: CDR1 MNHEY and CDR2 SMNVEV (reference sequence). This CDR3 has 19 amino acids. The junction had 14 bases not matched to a gene; V was cut back by 2 bases and J by 6 bases. The CDR3 loop is CASSLGTSGLLIPLNEQFF. CDR3 in DNA: TGTGCCAGCAGTTTAGGGACTAGCGGGCTCCTCATTCCCCTCAATGAGCAGTTCTTC.

This CDR3 reads CASSLQGNYGYTF. CDR3 nucleotide sequence: TGCGCCAGCAGCTTACAGGGGAACTATGGCTACACCTTC. The V and J genes are TRBV5-1 and TRBJ1-2; 7 bases are a match to TRBD1. The CDR3 has 13 amino acids. V shed 2 bases, J shed 2 bases, and the junction held 0 bases outside the gene matches. The V gene's germline CDR1 is SGHRS and CDR2 YFSETQ.

V gene TRBV28 combines with J gene TRBJ1-1; D not resolved. Trimming stripped 2 bases from V and 1 base from J, with 14 bases between. Germline V lookup: CDR1 MDHEN, CDR2 SYDVKM. There are 16 residues in the CDR3. The CDR3: CASSLVGGIANTEAFF. For the CDR3, the DNA is TGTGCCAGCAGTTTAGTGGGAGGGATTGCGAACACTGAAGCTTTCTTT.

The chain is built from TRBV7-2 and TRBJ2-7; D remains unclear. Trimming took 3 bases from V and 0 from J, leaving 6 bases between them. The CDR3 is made up of 13 amino acids. CDR1 and CDR2 (germline): SGHTA, FQGNSA. CDR3 region: CASSLTSSYEQYF. The CDR3 nucleotides read TGTGCCAGCAGCTTGACGAGCTCCTACGAGCAGTACTTC.